The 9 T cell receptor beta chains presented below share a single source sample, sequenced in a study of cytomegalovirus exposure and HLA in healthy donors. This PCR relied on a set of 60 Vbeta primers and 13 Jbeta primers. The assay was immunoSEQ multiplex PCR, and TCRdb's table has in-frame clones only and misses some. The data contain under 200,000 clones, around 80% of them singletons. Sequenced: PBMCs. The receptors shown here come from a middle-aged man in good health and CMV-seronegative.

CDR3 coding DNA: TGTGCCTGGAGTGTACCGAGGCAGGGGGGAAATCAGCCCCAGCATTTT. Translating it yields CAWSVPRQGGNQPQHF. The chain combines TRBV30 with TRBJ1-5; the match to TRBD1 covers 7 bases. V was clipped by 0 bases and J by 4 bases; unmatched bases: 9. This CDR3 is 16 amino acids long. Germline V gives CDR1 GTSNPN, CDR2 SVGIG (reference sequence).

Notes on this clone: One end of the junction fails to match germline, which may point to a read error. The chain has TRBV7-9 and TRBJ2-6; unclear D gene. Per germline, CDR1 SEHNR and CDR2 FQNEAQ (reference sequence). The CDR3 is 16 residues long. The chain's CDR3 is CSSSPPVFSGANVLTF. In DNA, the CDR3 is TGTTCCAGCAGCCCCCCGGTCTTCTCTGGGGCCAACGTCCTGACTTTC.

V gene TRBV4-1 combines with J gene TRBJ2-1; TRBD2 is a possible D gene (5 bases). Germline-derived CDR1 and CDR2 are MGHRA and YSYEKL. V gave up 1 base and J gave up 5 bases, with 12 bases separating them. The CDR3 is made up of 15 amino acids. CDR3 amino acids: CASSQVVALDNEQFF. As DNA, the CDR3 is TGCGCCAGCAGCCAAGTGGTAGCGCTCGACAATGAGCAGTTCTTC.

The rearrangement uses TRBV30 and TRBJ1-1; D remains ambiguous. Germline V gene lookup returns CDR1 GTSNPN and CDR2 SVGIG (reference sequence). The CDR3 covers 12 residues. Trimming took off 4 bases at V and 3 bases at J, with 9 bases between the two ends. CDR3 sequence reads: CAWTMRDTEAFF. The CDR3 DNA follows: TGTGCCTGGACCATGAGGGACACTGAAGCTTTCTTT.

The rearrangement joins TRBV5-1 to TRBJ2-3; no firm D call. Germline lookup yields CDR1 SGHRS and CDR2 YFSETQ. Between the trimmed V and J ends, which lost 0 bases and 0 bases, there was a span of 5 bases. The CDR3 runs 14 residues. CDR3 loop: CASSLELSTDTQYF. CDR3 nucleotides: TGCGCCAGCAGCTTGGAGCTAAGCACAGATACGCAGTATTTT.

This sequence joins TRBV5-1 and TRBJ2-5; 8 bases match TRBD2. V dropped 4 bases and J dropped 3; count of bases not matched to a gene: 8. The germline V gene encodes CDR1 SGHRS and CDR2 YFSETQ. This CDR3 comprises 15 residues. The DNA for the CDR3 is TGCGCCAGCAGCGTAAGGGGAGCGGGAGAAGAGACCCAGTACTTC. Amino acids: CASSVRGAGEETQYF.

The chain combines TRBV9 with TRBJ2-5, with D perhaps matching TRBD2 (6 bases). CDR3 length equals 14 residues. Germline values: CDR1 SGDLS, CDR2 YYNGEE. Trimming stripped 3 bases from V and 4 bases from J, with 13 bases between. The CDR3 nucleotides are TGTGCCAGCAGCGCTCGACTGGGGGGAGAGACCCAGTACTTC. Translating gives CASSARLGGETQYF.

The V call is TRBV28, the J call TRBJ2-7; D is unclear. The germline gives CDR1 MDHEN, CDR2 SYDVKM. The CDR3 consists of 15 residues. V gave up 3 bases and J gave up 4 bases, with 16 bases separating them. Written as DNA, the CDR3 is TGTGCCAGCAGTTTGGCGGCGGCAGAGCCGTACGAGCAGTACTTC. Translated: CASSLAAAEPYEQYF.

The table lists this clone with a few counts. The chain couples TRBV19 to TRBJ2-7; 8 positions agree with TRBD1. The CDR3 extends over 13 amino acids. CDR1 is LNHDA and CDR2 is SQIVND in the germline V gene (reference sequence). The ends lost 9 bases at V and 3 bases at J; junction bases unmatched: 7. CDR3 sequence (DNA): TGTGCCAGCGCCCTAACAGGGGGCTACGAGCAGTACTTC. It is translated as CASALTGGYEQYF.